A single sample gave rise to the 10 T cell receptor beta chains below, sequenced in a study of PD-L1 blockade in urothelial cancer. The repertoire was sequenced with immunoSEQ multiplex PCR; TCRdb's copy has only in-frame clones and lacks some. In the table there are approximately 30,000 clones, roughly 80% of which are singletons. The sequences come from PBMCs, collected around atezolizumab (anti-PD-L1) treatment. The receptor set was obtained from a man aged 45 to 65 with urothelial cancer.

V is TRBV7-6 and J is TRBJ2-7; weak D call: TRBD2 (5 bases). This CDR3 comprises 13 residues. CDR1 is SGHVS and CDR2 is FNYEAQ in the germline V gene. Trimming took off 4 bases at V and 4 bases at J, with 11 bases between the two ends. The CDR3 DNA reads TGTGCCAGCAGCTCCAGCCCGGGGTACGAGCAGTACGTC. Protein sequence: CASSSSPGYEQYV.

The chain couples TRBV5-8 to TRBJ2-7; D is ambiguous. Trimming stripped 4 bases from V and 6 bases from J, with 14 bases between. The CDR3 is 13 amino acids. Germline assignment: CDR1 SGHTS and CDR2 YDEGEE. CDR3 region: CASSRNRGGEQYV. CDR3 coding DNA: TGTGCCAGCAGCCGAAACCGTGGCGGCGAGCAGTACGTC.

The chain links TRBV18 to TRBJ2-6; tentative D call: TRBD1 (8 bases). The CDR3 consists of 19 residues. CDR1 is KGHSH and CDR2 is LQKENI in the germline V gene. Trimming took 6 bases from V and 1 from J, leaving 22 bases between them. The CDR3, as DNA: TGTGCCAGCTCCCACCGGGGGGACAGGAACCTATCTGGGGCCAACGTCCTGACTTTC. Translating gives CASSHRGDRNLSGANVLTF.

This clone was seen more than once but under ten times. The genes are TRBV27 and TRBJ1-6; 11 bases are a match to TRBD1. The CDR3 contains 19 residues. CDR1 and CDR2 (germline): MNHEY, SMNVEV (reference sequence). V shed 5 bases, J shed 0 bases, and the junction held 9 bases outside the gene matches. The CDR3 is CASSPSGTGGFSYNSPLHF. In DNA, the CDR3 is TGTGCCAGCAGTCCCTCCGGGACAGGGGGATTCTCCTATAATTCACCCCTCCACTTT.

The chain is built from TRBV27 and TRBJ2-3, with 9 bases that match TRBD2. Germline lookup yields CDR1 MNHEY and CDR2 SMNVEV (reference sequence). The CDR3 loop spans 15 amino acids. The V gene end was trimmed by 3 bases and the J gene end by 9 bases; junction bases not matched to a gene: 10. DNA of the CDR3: TGTGCCAGCAGTTTGACGACTAGCGGTCGTGAGACGCAGTATTTT. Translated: CASSLTTSGRETQYF.

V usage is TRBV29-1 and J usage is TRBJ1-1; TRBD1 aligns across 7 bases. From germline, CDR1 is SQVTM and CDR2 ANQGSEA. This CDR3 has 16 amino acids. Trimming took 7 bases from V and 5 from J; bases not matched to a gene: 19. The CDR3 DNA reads TGCAGCGCCGAAGGCCGGCACGACAGGGTGAGGACTGAAGCTTTCTTT. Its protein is CSAEGRHDRVRTEAFF.

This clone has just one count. CDR3 sequence: CASSTWGGRGANVLTF. The CDR3 nucleotides are TGTGCCAGCAGCACATGGGGGGGACGTGGGGCCAACGTCCTGACTTTC. The chain has TRBV27 and TRBJ2-6; 7 bases are shared with TRBD2. The germline V gene encodes CDR1 MNHEY and CDR2 SMNVEV (reference sequence). Trimming cost V 6 bases and J 3 bases; bases outside gene matches: 8. The CDR3 length is 16 residues.

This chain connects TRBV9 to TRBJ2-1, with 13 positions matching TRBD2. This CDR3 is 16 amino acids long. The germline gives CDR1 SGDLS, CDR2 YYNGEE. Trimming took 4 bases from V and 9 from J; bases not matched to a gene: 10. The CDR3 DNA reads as TGTGCCAGCAGCATCACGGGACTAGCGGGGATGGGTGAGCAGTTCTTC. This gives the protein CASSITGLAGMGEQFF.

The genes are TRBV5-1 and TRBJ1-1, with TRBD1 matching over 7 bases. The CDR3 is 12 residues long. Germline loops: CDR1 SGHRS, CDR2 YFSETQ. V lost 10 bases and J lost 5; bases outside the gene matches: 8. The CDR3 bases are TGCGCCTCCGCTGGACAGGAGACTGAAGCTTTCTTT. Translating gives CASAGQETEAFF.

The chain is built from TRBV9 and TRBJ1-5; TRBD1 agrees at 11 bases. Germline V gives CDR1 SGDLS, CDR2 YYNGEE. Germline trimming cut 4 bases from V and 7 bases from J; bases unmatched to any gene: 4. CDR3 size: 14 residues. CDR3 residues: CASSFGQGAQPQHF. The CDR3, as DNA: TGTGCCAGCAGCTTCGGACAGGGGGCACAGCCCCAGCATTTT.